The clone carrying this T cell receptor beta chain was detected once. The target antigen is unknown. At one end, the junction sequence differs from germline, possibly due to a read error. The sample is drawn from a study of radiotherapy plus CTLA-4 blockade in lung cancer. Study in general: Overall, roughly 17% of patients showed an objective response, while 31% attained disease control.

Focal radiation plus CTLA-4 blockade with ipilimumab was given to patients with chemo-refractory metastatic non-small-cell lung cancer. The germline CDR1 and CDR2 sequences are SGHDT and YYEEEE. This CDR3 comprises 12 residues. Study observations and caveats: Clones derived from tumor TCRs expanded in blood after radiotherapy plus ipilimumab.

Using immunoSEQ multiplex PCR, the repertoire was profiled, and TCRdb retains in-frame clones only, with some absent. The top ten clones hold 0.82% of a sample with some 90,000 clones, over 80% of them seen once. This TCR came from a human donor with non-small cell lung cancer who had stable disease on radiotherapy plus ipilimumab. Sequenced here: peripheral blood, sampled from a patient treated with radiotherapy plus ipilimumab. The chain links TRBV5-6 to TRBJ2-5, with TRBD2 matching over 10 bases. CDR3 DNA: TGTGCCAGCAGCTTGACCACTAGCGGGACCAACTTC. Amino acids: CASSLTTSGTNF. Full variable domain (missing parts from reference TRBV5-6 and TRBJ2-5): DAGVTQSPTHLIKTRGQQVTLRCSPKSGHDTVSWYQQALGQGPQFIFQYYEEEERQRGNFPDRFSGHQFPNYSSELNVNALLLGDSALYLCASSLTTSGTNFGPGTRLLVL.